This TCR beta chain is from a study of prognosis after radiotherapy for stage I lung cancer. Study overall: The study recorded squamous cell carcinoma in over 5 patients and adenocarcinoma in approximately 13. At a biologically effective dose of at least 100 Gy and in 3 to 5 fractions, SBRT was the radiotherapy delivered.

Starting from genomic DNA, TCR beta CDR3 was amplified through two-round multiplex PCR. TRBV and TRBJ genes each had their own specific primers in first-round PCR. TCRdb re-analysed the multiplex PCR reads in MiXCR, keeping a single row per CDR3 protein. The data contain 20,000 to 30,000 distinct CDR3 sequences, around 39% of them singletons. The germline V gene has CDR1 SGHAT and CDR2 FQNNGV. This CDR3 has 18 amino acids. V lost 5 bases, J lost 5 bases, and 24 bases lay in between. This clonotype came up many times. The receptor was derived from a donor over 45 with non-small cell lung cancer. This chain joins TRBV11-2 and TRBJ1-4; D is perhaps TRBD1 (6 bases). This sample comprised PBMCs, obtained before or after stereotactic body radiation therapy (not recorded which). DNA of the CDR3: TGTGCCAGCAGCCTTTACCCGACAGAGGGGGTTCGAAATGAAAAACTGTTTTTT. Protein product: CASSLYPTEGVRNEKLFF. The whole variable domain, remainder taken from reference TRBV11-2 and TRBJ1-4, is EAGVAQSPRYKIIEKRQSVAFWCNPISGHATLYWYQQILGQGPKLLIQFQNNGVVDDSQLPKDRFSAERLKGVDSTLKIQPAKLEDSAVYLCASSLYPTEGVRNEKLFFGSGTQLSVL.